The following is a T cell receptor (beta chain) sequence with its context. This clonotype was found many times. Its antigen is unknown. No base quality values were provided; no much bigger clone lies one nucleotide off. This sample stems from a study of CD8 T cells in ankylosing spondylitis (TCRdb year 2017). With regard to the full study: To find TCR variants linked to disease, the study profiled T cell receptor beta repertoires in ankylosing spondylitis patients and healthy donors. The full study cohort comprised around 23 ankylosing spondylitis patients and some 100 healthy donors. Peripheral blood samples were taken, and synovial fluid was additionally collected from ankylosing spondylitis patients. The full study reports these points: Some TCR beta motif variants had previously been reported in synovial fluid and blood of reactive arthritis patients, which suggested common disease-initiation mechanisms. The disease-linked clones were reported as significantly enriched in matched synovial fluid samples from ankylosing spondylitis patients. Blood from ankylosing spondylitis patients appeared to be characterized by a TCR beta motif composed of under 10 highly homologous amino acid variants. A CD8+ phenotype was shown by the disease-linked clones, which were found at relatively low frequencies in peripheral blood.

TCRdb records Illumina HiSeq 2500 as the sequencer. Quantitative 5'-RACE with molecular barcodes was used to prepare TCR beta libraries. The authors processed their data as follows. A new computational method, built on a probabilistic model of VDJ rearrangement, was used to identify disease-linked TCR variants. The public sequencing data were trimmed at Q25 with fastp and processed into clonotypes with MiXCR by TCRdb, which kept only in-frame beta chains. Every distinct CDR3 protein forms one entry, paired with its most common genes and DNA. TCRdb assigned the V and J calls; the authors' analysis was not used. The sample table holds 200,000 or so distinct CDR3 sequences, of which about 18% were seen once. The ten top clones hold 4.3% of the sample. There are 16 amino acids in the CDR3, from cysteine to phenylalanine inclusive. Only the CDR3 part of the read is kept: 48 bases, read in frame from the first base. V is reduced by 4 bases and J by 4 bases, leaving a spacing of 20 bases between them. From the germline V gene (reference sequence), CDR1 is LGHDT and CDR2 is YNNKEL.

Input material: blood, either unsorted or a sorted T cell fraction (not recorded which). The V and J genes are TRBV3-1 and TRBJ2-7; the D gene remains uncertain. This receptor was obtained from a male donor aged 5 to 29 with ankylosing spondylitis or in good health (not recorded which). Donor details come from another sample of the same person, matched by shared clones. The sequence in DNA is TGTGCCAGCAGCCCCCTCCGTAACAGCGCAGGATACGAGCAGTACTTC. This sequence encodes CASSPLRNSAGYEQYF.